The rows below give T cell receptor beta chains drawn from one sample of a study of T cells after yellow fever vaccination. TCRdb analysed the 5' RACE reads with MiXCR anew, one entry per CDR3 protein. The sample lists about 360,000 distinct CDR3 sequences, more than 5.5% occurring once. This specimen consisted of PBMCs, obtained 5 days after the yellow fever booster vaccination. These receptors came from a man aged 30 to 39 who received the YFV17D yellow fever vaccine. CDR3s include the opening cysteine and the closing phenylalanine or tryptophan. D genes are given only for firm matches. Some rows have no size entry. The others give once, few or many, or a class for an expanded clone.

>-|TRBV27|TRBJ2-6|many
TGTGCCAGCAGTTCACCGACAGGTCACCACTCTGGGGCCAACGTCCTGACTTTC
CASSSPTGHHSGANVLTF
>-|TRBV6-1|TRBJ1-3|few
TGTGCCAGCAGTGAAGGGCGGGCCGCCTATTCTGGAAACACCATATATTTT
CASSEGRAAYSGNTIYF
>-|TRBV18|TRBJ2-7|few
TGTGCCAGCTCACCGCTTACTAGCTCCGAGCAGTACTTC
CASSPLTSSEQYF
>TRBD2|TRBV9|TRBJ2-1|many
TGTGCCAGCAGCGGCGCACTAGCGGGAGCCAATGAGCAGTTCTTC
CASSGALAGANEQFF
>TRBD1|TRBV7-8|TRBJ1-1|many
TGTGCCAGCAGCTCATGGACAGGGAAGAACACTGAAGCTTTCTTT
CASSSWTGKNTEAFF
>-|TRBV19|TRBJ2-1|few
TGTGCCAGTAGTAGAATACACCAAGTTGCGGAAGGGGTAAATGAGCAGTTCTTC
CASSRIHQVAEGVNEQFF
>TRBD1|TRBV3-1|TRBJ1-5|few
TGTGCCAGCAGCCGCGCGACAGGGGGCAATCAGCCCCAGCATTTT
CASSRATGGNQPQHF
>-|TRBV18|TRBJ1-5|few
TGTGCCAGCTCACCAGAGGGGGTACTTCTTTTT
CASSPEGVLLF
>-|TRBV29-1|TRBJ2-5|many
TGCAGCGTTGAAGTTAACCGCCAAGAGACCCAGTACTTC
CSVEVNRQETQYF
>-|TRBV7-2|TRBJ2-3|many
TGTGCCAGCAGTCGGGACGTAAAAAGTGGGCAGTATTTT
CASSRDVKSGQYF
>TRBD2|TRBV19|TRBJ2-3|many
TGTGCCAGTTCCCTGCCTAGCGGGACAGATACGCAGTATTTT
CASSLPSGTDTQYF
>-|TRBV7-8|TRBJ2-1|-
TGTGCCAGCAGCTTAGCGCATTGGCAGGGGTCGGTCAATGAGCAGTTCTTC
CASSLAHWQGSVNEQFF
>TRBD1|TRBV12-5|TRBJ2-2|many
TGTGCTAGTGGTTCGGGACAGGGGGGGTACACCGGGGAGCTGTTTTTT
CASGSGQGGYTGELFF
>-|TRBV29-1|TRBJ2-3|many
TGCAGCGTTCAGTCCTCCGCGGAACTAGCTACAGATACGCAGTATTTT
CSVQSSAELATDTQYF
>-|TRBV20-1|TRBJ2-5|-
TGCAGTGCTAGAGATGGCAGGGCAGAGACCCAGTACTTC
CSARDGRAETQYF